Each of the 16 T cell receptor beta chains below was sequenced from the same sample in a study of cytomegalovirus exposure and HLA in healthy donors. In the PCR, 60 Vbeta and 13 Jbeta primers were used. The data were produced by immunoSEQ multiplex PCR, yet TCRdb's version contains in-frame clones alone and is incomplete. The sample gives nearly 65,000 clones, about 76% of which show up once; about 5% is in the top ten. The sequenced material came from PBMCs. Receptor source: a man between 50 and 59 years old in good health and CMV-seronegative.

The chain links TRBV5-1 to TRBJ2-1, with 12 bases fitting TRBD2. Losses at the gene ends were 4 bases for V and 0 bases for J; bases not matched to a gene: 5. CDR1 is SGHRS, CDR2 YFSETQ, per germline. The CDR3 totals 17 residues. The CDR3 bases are TGCGCCAGCAGCGAAGGACTAGCGGGGAACTCCTACAATGAGCAGTTCTTC. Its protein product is CASSEGLAGNSYNEQFF.

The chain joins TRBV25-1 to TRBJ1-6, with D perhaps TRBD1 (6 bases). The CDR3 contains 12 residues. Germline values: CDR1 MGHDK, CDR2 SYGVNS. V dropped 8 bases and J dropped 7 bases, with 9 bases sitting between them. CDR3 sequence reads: CASAQGNSPLHF. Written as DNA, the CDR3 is TGTGCCAGCGCACAGGGAAATTCACCCCTCCACTTT.

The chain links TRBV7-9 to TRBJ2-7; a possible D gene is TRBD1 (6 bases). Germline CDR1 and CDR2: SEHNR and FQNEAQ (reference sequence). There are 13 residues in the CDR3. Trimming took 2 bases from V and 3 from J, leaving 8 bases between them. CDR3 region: CASSLHRDYEQYF. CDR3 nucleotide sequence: TGTGCCAGCAGCTTACACAGGGACTACGAGCAGTACTTC.

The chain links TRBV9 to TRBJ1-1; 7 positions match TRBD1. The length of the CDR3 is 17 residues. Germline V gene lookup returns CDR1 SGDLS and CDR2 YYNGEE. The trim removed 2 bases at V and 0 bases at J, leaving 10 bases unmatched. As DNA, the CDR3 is TGTGCCAGCAGCGTGTTTACAGGGGAACTAGTGAACACTGAAGCTTTCTTT. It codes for CASSVFTGELVNTEAFF.

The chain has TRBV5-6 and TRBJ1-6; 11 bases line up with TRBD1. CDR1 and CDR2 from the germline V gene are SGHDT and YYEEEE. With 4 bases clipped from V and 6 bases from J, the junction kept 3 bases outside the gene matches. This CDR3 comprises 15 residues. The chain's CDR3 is CASSRTGGGNSPLHF. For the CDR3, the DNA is TGTGCCAGCAGCCGGACAGGGGGCGGTAATTCACCCCTCCACTTT.

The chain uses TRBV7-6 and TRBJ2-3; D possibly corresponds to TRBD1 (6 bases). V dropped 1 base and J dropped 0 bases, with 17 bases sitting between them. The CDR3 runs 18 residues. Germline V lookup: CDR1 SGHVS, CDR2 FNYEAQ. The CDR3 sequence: CASSLGVGAGISTDTQYF. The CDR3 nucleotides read TGTGCCAGCAGCTTAGGGGTGGGGGCGGGTATTAGCACAGATACGCAGTATTTT.

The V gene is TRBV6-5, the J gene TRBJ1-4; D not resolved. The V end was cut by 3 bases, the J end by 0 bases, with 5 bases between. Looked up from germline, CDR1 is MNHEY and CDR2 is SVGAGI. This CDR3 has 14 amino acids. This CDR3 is CASSYYPTNEKLFF. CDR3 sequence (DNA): TGTGCCAGCAGTTATTATCCAACTAATGAAAAACTGTTTTTT.

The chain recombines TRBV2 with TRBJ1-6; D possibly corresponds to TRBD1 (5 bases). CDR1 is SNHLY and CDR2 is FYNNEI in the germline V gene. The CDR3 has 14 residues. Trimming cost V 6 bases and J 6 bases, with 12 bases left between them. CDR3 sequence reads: CASRTGLANSPLHF. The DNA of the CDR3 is TGTGCCAGCAGGACGGGACTAGCTAATTCACCCCTCCACTTT.

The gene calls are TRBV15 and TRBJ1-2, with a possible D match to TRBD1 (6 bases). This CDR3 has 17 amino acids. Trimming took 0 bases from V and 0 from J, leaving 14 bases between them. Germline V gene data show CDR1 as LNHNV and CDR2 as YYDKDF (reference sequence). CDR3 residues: CATSRDGRRGPNYGYTF. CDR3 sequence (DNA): TGTGCCACCAGCAGAGATGGGCGGCGGGGGCCTAACTATGGCTACACCTTC.

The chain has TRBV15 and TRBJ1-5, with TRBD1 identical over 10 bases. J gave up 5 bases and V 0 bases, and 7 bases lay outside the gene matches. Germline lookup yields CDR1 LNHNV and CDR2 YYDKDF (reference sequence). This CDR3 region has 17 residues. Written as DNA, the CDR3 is TGTGCCACCAGCAGAGATTACTCCGGGACAGGGGATCAGCCCCAGCATTTT. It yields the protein CATSRDYSGTGDQPQHF.

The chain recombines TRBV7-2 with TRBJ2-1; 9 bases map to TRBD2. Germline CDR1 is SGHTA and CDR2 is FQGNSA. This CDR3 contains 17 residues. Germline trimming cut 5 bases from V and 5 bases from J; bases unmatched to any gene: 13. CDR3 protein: CASSPGGLAGSHNEQFF. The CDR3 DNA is TGTGCCAGCAGCCCTGGAGGGCTAGCGGGGTCACACAATGAGCAGTTCTTC.

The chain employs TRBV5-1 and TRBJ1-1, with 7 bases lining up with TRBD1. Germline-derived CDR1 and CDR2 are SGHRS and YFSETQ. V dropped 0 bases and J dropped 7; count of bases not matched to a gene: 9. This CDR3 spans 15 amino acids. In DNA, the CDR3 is TGCGCCAGCAGCTTGGTAAGAGGGTCAGGGGGTGAAGCTTTCTTT. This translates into CASSLVRGSGGEAFF.

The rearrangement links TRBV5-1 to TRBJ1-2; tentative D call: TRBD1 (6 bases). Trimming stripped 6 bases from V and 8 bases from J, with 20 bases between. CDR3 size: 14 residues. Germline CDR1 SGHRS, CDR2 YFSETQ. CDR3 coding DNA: TGCGCCAGCAACGAGGGTGGGGGACACGGGGGCTACACCTTC. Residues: CASNEGGGHGGYTF.

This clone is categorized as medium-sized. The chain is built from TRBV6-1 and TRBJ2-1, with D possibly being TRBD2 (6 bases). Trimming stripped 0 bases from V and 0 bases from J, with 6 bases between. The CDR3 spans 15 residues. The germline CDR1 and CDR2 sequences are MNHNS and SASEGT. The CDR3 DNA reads TGTGCCAGCAGTGAAGCAGCGGGCTCCTACAATGAGCAGTTCTTC. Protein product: CASSEAAGSYNEQFF.

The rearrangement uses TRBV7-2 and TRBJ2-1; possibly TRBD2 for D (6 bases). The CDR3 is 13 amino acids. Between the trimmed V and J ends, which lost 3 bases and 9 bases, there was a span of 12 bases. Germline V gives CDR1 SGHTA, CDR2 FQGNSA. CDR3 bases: TGTGCCAGCAGCTTGGAGACGGGACTTGAGCAGTTCTTC. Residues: CASSLETGLEQFF.

The CDR3 here is CAWSTTGYGYTF. DNA for the CDR3: TGTGCCTGGAGTACCACGGGCTATGGCTACACCTTC. The chain carries TRBV30 and TRBJ1-2, with D unresolved. The CDR3 covers 12 residues. V gave up 2 bases and J gave up 4 bases, with 8 bases separating them. Germline CDR1 reads GTSNPN; CDR2 reads SVGIG (reference sequence).